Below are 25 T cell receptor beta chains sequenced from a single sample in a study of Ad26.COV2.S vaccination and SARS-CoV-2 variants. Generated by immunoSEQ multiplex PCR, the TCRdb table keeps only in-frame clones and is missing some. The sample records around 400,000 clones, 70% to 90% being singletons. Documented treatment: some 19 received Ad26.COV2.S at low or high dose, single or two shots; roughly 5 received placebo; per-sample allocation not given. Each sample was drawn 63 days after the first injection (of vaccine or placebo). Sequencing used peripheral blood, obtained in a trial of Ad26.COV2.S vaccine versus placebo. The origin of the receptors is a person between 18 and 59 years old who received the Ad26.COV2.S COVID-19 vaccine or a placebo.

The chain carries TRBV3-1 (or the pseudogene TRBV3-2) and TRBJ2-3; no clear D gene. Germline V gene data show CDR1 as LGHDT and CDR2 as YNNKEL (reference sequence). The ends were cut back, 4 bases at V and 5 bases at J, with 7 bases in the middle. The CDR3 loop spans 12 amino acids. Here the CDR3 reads CASSPSGDTQYF. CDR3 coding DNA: TGTGCCAGCAGCCCGTCCGGAGATACGCAGTATTTT.

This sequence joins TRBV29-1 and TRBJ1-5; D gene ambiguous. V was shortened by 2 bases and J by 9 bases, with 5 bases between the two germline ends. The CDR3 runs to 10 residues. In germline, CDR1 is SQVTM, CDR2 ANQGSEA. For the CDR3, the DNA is TGCAGCGTTGAATGCCGGCCCCAGCATTTT. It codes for CSVECRPQHF.

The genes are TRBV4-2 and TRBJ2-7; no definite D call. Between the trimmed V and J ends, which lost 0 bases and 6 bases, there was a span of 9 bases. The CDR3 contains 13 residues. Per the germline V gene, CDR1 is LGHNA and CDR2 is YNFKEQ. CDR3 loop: CASSQELNSEQYF. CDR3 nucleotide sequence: TGTGCCAGCAGCCAAGAATTGAATTCCGAGCAGTACTTC.

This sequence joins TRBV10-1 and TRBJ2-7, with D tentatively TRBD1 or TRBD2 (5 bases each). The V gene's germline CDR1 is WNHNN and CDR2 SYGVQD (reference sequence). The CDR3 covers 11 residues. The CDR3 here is CASSVSFGARV. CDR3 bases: TGCGCCAGCAGTGTAAGCTTCGGGGCGAGGGTC.

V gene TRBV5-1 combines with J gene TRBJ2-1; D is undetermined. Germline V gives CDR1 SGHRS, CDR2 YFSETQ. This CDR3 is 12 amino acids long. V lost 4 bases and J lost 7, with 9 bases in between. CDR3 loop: CASSQNFNEQFF. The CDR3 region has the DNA TGCGCCAGCAGCCAAAACTTTAATGAGCAGTTCTTC.

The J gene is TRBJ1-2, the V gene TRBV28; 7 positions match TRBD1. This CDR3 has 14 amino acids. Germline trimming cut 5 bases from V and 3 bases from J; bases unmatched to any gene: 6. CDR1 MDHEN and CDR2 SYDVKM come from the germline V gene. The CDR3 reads CASSTRQGHYGYTF. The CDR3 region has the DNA TGTGCCAGCAGTACCCGACAGGGTCACTATGGCTACACCTTC.

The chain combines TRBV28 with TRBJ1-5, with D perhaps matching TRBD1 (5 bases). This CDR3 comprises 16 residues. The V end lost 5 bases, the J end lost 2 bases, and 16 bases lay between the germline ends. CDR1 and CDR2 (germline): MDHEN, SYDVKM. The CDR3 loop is CASSPMQGFGNQPQHF. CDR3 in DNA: TGTGCCAGCAGTCCTATGCAGGGATTCGGCAATCAGCCCCAGCATTTT.

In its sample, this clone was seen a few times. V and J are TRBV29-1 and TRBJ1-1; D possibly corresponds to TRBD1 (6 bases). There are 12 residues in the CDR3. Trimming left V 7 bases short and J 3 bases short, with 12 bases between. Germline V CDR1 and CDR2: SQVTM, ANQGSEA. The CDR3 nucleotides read TGCAGCGCCGGACAGCTAGACACTGAAGCTTTCTTT. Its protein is CSAGQLDTEAFF. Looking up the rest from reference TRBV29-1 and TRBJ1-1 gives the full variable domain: SAVISQKPSRDICQRGTSLTIQCQVDSQVTMMFWYRQQPGQSLTLIATANQGSEATYESGFVIDKFPISRPNLTFSTLTVSNMSPEDSSIYLCSAGQLDTEAFFGQGTRLTVV.

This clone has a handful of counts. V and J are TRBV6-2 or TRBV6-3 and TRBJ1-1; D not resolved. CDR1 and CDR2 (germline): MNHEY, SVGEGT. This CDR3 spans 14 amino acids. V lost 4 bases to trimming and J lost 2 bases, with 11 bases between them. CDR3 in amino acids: CASSSGGINTEAFF. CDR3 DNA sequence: TGTGCCAGCAGTTCTGGCGGTATTAACACTGAAGCTTTCTTT.

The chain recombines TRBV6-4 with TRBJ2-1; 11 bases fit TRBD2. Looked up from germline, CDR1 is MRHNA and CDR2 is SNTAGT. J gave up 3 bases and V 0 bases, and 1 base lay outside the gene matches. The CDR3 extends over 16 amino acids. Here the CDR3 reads CASSDSSGGDYNEQFF. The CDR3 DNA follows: TGTGCCAGCAGTGACTCTAGCGGGGGGGACTACAATGAGCAGTTCTTC.

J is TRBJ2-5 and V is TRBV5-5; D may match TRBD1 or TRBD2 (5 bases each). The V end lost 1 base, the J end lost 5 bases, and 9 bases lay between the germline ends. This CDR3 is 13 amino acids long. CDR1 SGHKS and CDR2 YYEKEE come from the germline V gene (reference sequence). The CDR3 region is CASSLWGGETQYF. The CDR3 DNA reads TGTGCCAGCAGCTTGTGGGGCGGGGAGACCCAGTACTTC.

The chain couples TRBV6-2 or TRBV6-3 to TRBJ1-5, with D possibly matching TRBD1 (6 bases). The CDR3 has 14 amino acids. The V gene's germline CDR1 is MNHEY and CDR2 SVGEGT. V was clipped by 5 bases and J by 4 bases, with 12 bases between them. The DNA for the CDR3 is TGTGCCAGCAGTAGGACAGACACAAATCAGCCCCAGCATTTT. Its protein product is CASSRTDTNQPQHF.

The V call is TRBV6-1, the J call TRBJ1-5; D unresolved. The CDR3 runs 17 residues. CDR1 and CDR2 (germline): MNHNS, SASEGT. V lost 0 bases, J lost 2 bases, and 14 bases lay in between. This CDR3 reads CASSEAWSGLGNQPQHF. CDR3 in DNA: TGTGCCAGCAGTGAAGCGTGGTCCGGGTTGGGCAATCAGCCCCAGCATTTT.

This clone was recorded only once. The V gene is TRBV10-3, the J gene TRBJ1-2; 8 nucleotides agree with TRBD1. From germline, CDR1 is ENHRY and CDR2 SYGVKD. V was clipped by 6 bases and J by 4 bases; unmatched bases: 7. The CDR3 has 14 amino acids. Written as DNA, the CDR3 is TGTGCCATCAGGGGGGACAGGCACCTCTATGGCTACACCTTC. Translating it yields CAIRGDRHLYGYTF.

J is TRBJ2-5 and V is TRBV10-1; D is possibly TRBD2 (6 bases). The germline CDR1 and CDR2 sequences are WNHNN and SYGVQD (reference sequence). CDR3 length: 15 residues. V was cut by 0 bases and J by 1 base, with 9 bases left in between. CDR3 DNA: TGCGCCAGCAGTGAGTCCCTTAGCGGCCAAGAGACCCAGTACTTC. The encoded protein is CASSESLSGQETQYF.

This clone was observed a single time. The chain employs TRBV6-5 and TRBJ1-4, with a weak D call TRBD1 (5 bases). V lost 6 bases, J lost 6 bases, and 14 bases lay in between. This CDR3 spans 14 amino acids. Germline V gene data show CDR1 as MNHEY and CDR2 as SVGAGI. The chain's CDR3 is CASSYGGKDEKLFF. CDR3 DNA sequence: TGTGCCAGCAGCTACGGGGGGAAGGATGAAAAACTGTTTTTT.

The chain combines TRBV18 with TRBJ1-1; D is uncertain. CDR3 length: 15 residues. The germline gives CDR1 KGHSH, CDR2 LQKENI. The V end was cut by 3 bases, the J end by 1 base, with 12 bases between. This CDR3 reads CASSPVAGQNTEAFF. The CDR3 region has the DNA TGTGCCAGCTCACCGGTGGCAGGTCAGAACACTGAAGCTTTCTTT.

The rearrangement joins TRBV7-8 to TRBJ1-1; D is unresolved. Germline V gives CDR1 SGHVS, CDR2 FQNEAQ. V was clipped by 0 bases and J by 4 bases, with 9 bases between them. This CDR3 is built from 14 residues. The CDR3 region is CASSLAAGATEAFF. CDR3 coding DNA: TGTGCCAGCAGCTTAGCGGCGGGAGCCACTGAAGCTTTCTTT.

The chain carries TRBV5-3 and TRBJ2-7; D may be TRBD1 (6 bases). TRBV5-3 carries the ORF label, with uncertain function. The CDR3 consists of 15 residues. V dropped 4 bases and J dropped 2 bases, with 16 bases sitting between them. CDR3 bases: TGTGCCAGAAGCCCCTGGACAGTGGAGACCTACGAGCAGTACTTC. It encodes CARSPWTVETYEQYF.

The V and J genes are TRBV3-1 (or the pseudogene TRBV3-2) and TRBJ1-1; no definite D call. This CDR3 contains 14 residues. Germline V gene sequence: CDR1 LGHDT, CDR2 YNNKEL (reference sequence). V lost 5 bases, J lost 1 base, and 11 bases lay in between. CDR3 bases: TGTGCCAGCAGCAATATGTTCGGGAACACTGAAGCTTTCTTT. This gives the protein CASSNMFGNTEAFF.

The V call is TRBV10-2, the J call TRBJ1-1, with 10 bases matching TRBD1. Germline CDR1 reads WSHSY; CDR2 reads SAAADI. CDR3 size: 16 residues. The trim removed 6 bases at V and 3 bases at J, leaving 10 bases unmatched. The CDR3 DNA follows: TGCGCCAGCAGACCCGCGACAGGGGGCGCGCACACTGAAGCTTTCTTT. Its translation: CASRPATGGAHTEAFF.

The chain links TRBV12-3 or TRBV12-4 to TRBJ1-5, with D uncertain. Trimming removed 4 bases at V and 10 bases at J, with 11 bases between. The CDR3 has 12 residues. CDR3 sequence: CASSSPPGPQHF. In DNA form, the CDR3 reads TGTGCCAGCAGTTCCCCCCCTGGCCCCCAGCATTTT.

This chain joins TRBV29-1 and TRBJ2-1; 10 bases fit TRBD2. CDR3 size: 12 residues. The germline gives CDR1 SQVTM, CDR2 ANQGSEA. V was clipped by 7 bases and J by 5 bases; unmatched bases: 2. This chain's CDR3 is CSAGTSDNEQFF. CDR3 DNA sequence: TGCAGCGCTGGGACTAGCGACAATGAGCAGTTCTTC.

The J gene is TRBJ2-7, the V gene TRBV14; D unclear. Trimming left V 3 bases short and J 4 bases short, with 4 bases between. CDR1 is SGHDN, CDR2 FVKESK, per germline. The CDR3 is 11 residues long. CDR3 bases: TGTGCCAGCAGCCAGGGATACGAGCAGTACTTC. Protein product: CASSQGYEQYF.

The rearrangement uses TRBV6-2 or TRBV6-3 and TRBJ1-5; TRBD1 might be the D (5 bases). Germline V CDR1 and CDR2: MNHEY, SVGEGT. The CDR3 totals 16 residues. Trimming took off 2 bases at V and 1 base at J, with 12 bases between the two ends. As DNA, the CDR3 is TGTGCCAGCAGTTACGGTCGGGGGTCGAGCAATCAGCCCCAGCATTTT. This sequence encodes CASSYGRGSSNQPQHF.